One sample yielded the 2 T cell receptor beta chains listed below, sequenced in a study of blood T cell repertoires in COVID-19. The assay was immunoSEQ multiplex PCR, and TCRdb's table has in-frame clones only and misses some. The table includes about 110,000 clones, roughly 80% detected once. The source material was peripheral blood. These receptors originate from a human donor in a cohort sampled during active COVID-19.

The chain links TRBV6-4 to TRBJ2-7, with 14 bases that match TRBD2. Germline trimming cut 2 bases from V and 5 bases from J; bases unmatched to any gene: 8. The germline V gene has CDR1 MRHNA and CDR2 SNTAGT. The CDR3 is made up of 17 amino acids. CDR3: CASSDPPGLAGVNEQYF. The CDR3 DNA reads TGTGCCAGCAGTGACCCCCCGGGACTAGCGGGAGTGAACGAGCAGTACTTC.

This clone was seen just once. The rearrangement uses TRBV4-1 and TRBJ1-5, with 8 bases identical to TRBD1. Trimming at V came to 5 bases and at J to 10 bases, leaving 7 bases not matched to a gene. Looked up from germline, CDR1 is MGHRA and CDR2 is YSYEKL. This CDR3 region has 13 residues. CDR3 loop: CASSWTGRDPQHF. CDR3 sequence (DNA): TGCGCCAGCAGCTGGACAGGGAGAGATCCCCAGCATTTT.